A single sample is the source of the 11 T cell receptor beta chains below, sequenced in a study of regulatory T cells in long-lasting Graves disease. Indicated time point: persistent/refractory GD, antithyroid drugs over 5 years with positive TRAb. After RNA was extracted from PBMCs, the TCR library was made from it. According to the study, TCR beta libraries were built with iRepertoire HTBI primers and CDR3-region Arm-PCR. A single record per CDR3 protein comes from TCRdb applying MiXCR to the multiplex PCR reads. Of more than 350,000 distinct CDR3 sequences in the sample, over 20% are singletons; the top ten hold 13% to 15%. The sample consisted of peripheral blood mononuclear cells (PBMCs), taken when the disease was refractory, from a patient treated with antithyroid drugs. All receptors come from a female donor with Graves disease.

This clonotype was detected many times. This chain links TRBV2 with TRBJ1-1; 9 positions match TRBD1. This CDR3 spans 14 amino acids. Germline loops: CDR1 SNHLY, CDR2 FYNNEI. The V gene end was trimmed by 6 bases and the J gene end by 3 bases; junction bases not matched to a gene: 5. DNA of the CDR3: TGTGCCAGCAGGGGACAGGGTATGGACACTGAAGCTTTCTTT. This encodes CASRGQGMDTEAFF.

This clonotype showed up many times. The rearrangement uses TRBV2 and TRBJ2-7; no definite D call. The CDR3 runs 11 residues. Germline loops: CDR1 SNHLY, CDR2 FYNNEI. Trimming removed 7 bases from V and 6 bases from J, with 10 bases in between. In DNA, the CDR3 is TGTGCCAGCACTCACATAGGCGAGCAGTACTTC. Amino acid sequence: CASTHIGEQYF.

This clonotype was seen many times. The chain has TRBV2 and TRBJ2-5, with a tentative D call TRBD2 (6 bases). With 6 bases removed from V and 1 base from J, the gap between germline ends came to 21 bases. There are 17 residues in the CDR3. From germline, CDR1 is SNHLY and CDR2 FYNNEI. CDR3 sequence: CASSRSRGSGAQETQYF. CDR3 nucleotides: TGTGCCAGCAGCCGTTCCCGGGGTAGCGGAGCCCAAGAGACCCAGTACTTC.

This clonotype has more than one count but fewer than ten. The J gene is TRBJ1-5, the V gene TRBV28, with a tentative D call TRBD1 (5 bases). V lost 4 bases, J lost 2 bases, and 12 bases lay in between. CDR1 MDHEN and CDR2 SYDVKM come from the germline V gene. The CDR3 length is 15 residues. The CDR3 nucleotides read TGTGCCAGCAGTTCTGAGGGGCTTGGCAATCAGCCCCAGCATTTT. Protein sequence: CASSSEGLGNQPQHF.

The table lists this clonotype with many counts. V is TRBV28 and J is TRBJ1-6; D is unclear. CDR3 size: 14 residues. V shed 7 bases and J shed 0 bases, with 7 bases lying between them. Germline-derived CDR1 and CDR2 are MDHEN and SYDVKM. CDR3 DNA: TGTGCCAGCACCTCGAGCTCCTATAATTCACCCCTCCACTTT. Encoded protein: CASTSSSYNSPLHF.

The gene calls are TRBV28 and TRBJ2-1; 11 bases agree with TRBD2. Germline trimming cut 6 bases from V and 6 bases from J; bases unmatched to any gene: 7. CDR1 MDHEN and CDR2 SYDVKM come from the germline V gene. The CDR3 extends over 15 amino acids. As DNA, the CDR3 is TGTGCCAGCAGCAAGGGACTAGCGGTCTCCAATGAGCAGTTCTTC. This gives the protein CASSKGLAVSNEQFF.

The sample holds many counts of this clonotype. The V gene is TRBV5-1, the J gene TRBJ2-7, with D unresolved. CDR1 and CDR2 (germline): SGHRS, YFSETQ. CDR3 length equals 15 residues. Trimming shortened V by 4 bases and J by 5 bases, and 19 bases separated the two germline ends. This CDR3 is CASSPEVSPRDEQYF. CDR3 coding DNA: TGCGCCAGCAGCCCTGAGGTCTCCCCAAGGGACGAGCAGTACTTC.

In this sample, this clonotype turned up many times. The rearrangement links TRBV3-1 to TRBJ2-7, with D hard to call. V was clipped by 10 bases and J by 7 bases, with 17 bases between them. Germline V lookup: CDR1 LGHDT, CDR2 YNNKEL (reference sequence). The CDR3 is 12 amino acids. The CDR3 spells CATGPFTGEQYF. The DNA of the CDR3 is TGTGCCACCGGACCATTCACTGGGGAGCAGTACTTC.

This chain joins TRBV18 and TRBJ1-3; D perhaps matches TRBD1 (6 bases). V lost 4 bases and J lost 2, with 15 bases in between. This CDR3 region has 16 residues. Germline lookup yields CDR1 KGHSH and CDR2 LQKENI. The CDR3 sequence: CASSQNRQDPGNTIYF. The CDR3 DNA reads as TGTGCCAGCTCACAGAATCGACAGGACCCTGGAAACACCATATATTTT.

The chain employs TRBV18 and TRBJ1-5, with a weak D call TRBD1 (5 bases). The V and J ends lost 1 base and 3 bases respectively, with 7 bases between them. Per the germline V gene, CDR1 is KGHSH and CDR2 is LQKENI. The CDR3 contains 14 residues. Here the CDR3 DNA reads TGTGCCAGCTCACCACGGGACGACAATCAGCCCCAGCATTTT. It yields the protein CASSPRDDNQPQHF.

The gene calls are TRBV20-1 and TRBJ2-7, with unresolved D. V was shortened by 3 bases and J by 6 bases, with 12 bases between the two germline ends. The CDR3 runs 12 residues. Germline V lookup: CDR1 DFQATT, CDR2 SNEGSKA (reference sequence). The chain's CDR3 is CSARGGLSEQYF. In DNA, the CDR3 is TGCAGTGCTAGGGGCGGATTGAGCGAGCAGTACTTC.